The 14 T cell receptor beta chains below all came from one sample that was sequenced in a study of response to subunit inactivated influenza vaccine. TCRdb re-derived calls from the RT-PCR reads in MiXCR, one entry per CDR3 protein. This table has 180,000 or so distinct CDR3 sequences, approximately 12% appearing once. These data are also associated with another study on T cells expressing NK-cell markers. Per that paper: Scientists made TCR beta cDNA using 5'RACE template switching with UMIs.

The sample here was CD8+ T cells sorted from PBMCs, taken roughly 12 days after vaccination. The receptor set was obtained from a man between 45 and 60 years old who received an inactivated influenza vaccine.

The sample holds a few counts of this clonotype. The chain uses TRBV3-1 and TRBJ2-5, with 13 positions matching TRBD2. This CDR3 comprises 18 residues. Trimming took 0 bases from V and 4 from J; bases not matched to a gene: 8. CDR1 and CDR2 from the germline V gene are LGHDT and YNNKEL (reference sequence). The CDR3 region is CASSQEGGLAGVAETQYF. CDR3 bases: TGTGCCAGCAGCCAAGAAGGCGGACTAGCGGGAGTGGCAGAGACCCAGTACTTC.

There are many counts of this clonotype. The chain combines TRBV4-3 with TRBJ2-3; TRBD1 might be the D (6 bases). Per the germline V gene, CDR1 is LGHNA and CDR2 is YSLEER. There are 13 residues in the CDR3. V shed 5 bases and J shed 4 bases, with 10 bases lying between them. The CDR3 nucleotides are TGCGCCAGCAGCGGACCAGGGGCAGATACGCAGTATTTT. It is translated as CASSGPGADTQYF.

The chain joins TRBV27 to TRBJ2-1; 8 bases match TRBD2. Germline V gene data show CDR1 as MNHEY and CDR2 as SMNVEV (reference sequence). The V and J ends lost 8 bases and 2 bases, in that order; junction bases with no gene match: 2. This CDR3 comprises 13 residues. This chain's CDR3 is CASAGGTYNEQFF. The CDR3 nucleotides read TGTGCCAGCGCGGGGGGAACCTACAATGAGCAGTTCTTC.

The chain employs TRBV29-1 and TRBJ2-1; D remains unclear. Germline V gene lookup returns CDR1 SQVTM and CDR2 ANQGSEA. V was trimmed by 7 bases and J by 0 bases, leaving 10 bases between them. The CDR3 loop spans 13 amino acids. CDR3 nucleotide sequence: TGCAGCGGGGCGAGTCGCTCCTACAATGAGCAGTTCTTC. Its translation: CSGASRSYNEQFF.

This clonotype was seen only a few times. The chain employs TRBV2 and TRBJ2-5; D remains unclear. There are 16 residues in the CDR3. V shed 1 base and J shed 5 bases, with 17 bases lying between them. From germline, CDR1 is SNHLY and CDR2 FYNNEI. The CDR3 nucleotides read TGTGCCAGCAGTGAAGGGGTCCAATCGACGCGGGAGACCCAGTACTTC. It codes for CASSEGVQSTRETQYF.

This clonotype was seen a few times. V gene TRBV4-3 combines with J gene TRBJ1-1; the D gene is possibly TRBD1 (6 bases). Trimming took 0 bases from V and 7 from J, leaving 12 bases between them. The CDR3 has 14 amino acids. Germline loops: CDR1 LGHNA, CDR2 YSLEER. The chain's CDR3 is CASSQDMGAVEAFF. The DNA of the CDR3 is TGCGCCAGCAGCCAAGATATGGGGGCGGTTGAAGCTTTCTTT.

This clonotype was counted between two and nine times. The V call is TRBV15, the J call TRBJ2-7; TRBD1 matches 8 bases. The V segment lost 1 base and the J segment 4 bases; nucleotides outside the gene matches: 3. Germline lookup yields CDR1 LNHNV and CDR2 YYDKDF (reference sequence). The CDR3 consists of 14 residues. For the CDR3, the DNA is TGTGCCACCAGCAGAGGACAGGGGAGTTACGAGCAGTACTTC. It is translated as CATSRGQGSYEQYF. The whole variable domain, remainder taken from reference TRBV15 and TRBJ2-7, is DAMVIQNPRYQVTQFGKPVTLSCSQTLNHNVMYWYQQKSSQAPKLLFHYYDKDFNNEADTPDNFQSRRPNTSFCFLDIRSPGLGDTAMYLCATSRGQGSYEQYFGPGTRLTVT.

The chain recombines TRBV12-5 with TRBJ2-5; 7 bases line up with TRBD1. This CDR3 spans 14 amino acids. Trimming removed 5 bases from V and 2 bases from J; junction bases left unmatched: 5. CDR1 and CDR2 from the germline V gene are LGHNT and FRNRAP. The chain's CDR3 is CASGGATGQETQYF. CDR3 DNA: TGTGCTAGTGGTGGCGCGACAGGGCAAGAGACCCAGTACTTC.

The chain is built from TRBV5-6 and TRBJ2-7; perhaps D is TRBD1 or TRBD2 (5 bases each). V was cut by 6 bases and J by 4 bases, with 20 bases left in between. CDR1 and CDR2 from the germline V gene are SGHDT and YYEEEE. The CDR3 has 15 amino acids. The CDR3 loop is CASTPGLGPGYEQYF. The CDR3, as DNA: TGTGCCAGCACCCCGGGGCTCGGACCAGGATACGAGCAGTACTTC.

This clonotype was counted a few times. This sequence joins TRBV12-3 or TRBV12-4 and TRBJ2-7; 8 bases map to TRBD2. V lost 2 bases and J lost 5; bases outside the gene matches: 5. The CDR3 is 14 residues long. This CDR3 is CASSLPGGVHEQYF. The DNA of the CDR3 is TGTGCCAGCAGTTTACCGGGAGGGGTCCACGAGCAGTACTTC.

The rearrangement uses TRBV11-2 and TRBJ2-7; D is possibly TRBD2 (6 bases). The germline V and J ends were trimmed by 1 base and 5 bases, with 18 bases remaining between them. The CDR3 contains 16 residues. Germline loops: CDR1 SGHAT, CDR2 FQNNGV. CDR3 loop: CASSLGGGSDSDEQYF. The CDR3 bases are TGTGCCAGCAGCTTAGGGGGAGGATCAGACAGCGACGAGCAGTACTTC.

This clonotype was seen a handful of times. This chain joins TRBV5-5 and TRBJ1-5; no clear D. This CDR3 spans 13 amino acids. The germline gives CDR1 SGHKS, CDR2 YYEKEE (reference sequence). V was cut by 2 bases and J by 5 bases, with 8 bases left in between. The CDR3 loop is CASSFREHQPQHF. In nucleotides, the CDR3 is TGTGCCAGCAGCTTTCGGGAGCATCAGCCCCAGCATTTT.

The genes are TRBV7-9 and TRBJ2-3, with TRBD1 as a possible D gene (5 bases). CDR1 is SEHNR, CDR2 FQNEAQ, per germline (reference sequence). V shed 5 bases and J shed 0 bases, with 15 bases lying between them. This CDR3 has 16 residues. CDR3 region: CASSLPTATSTDTQYF. CDR3 DNA sequence: TGTGCCAGCAGCCTCCCGACAGCTACTAGCACAGATACGCAGTATTTT.

About this clonotype itself: A read error may be the cause here, since a much bigger clone is one base away. J is TRBJ2-1 and V is TRBV11-2, with D hard to call. The germline V gene encodes CDR1 SGHAT and CDR2 FQNNGV. The CDR3 has 13 residues. The CDR3 is CASSLVAYIEQFF. CDR3 DNA sequence: TGTGCCAGCAGCTTAGTCGCCTACATTGAGCAGTTCTTC.